This record covers a single T cell receptor beta chain. Its antigen remains unidentified. This CDR3 is built from 14 residues. Trimming cost V 7 bases and J 7 bases; bases outside gene matches: 10. In germline, CDR1 is MNHNS, CDR2 SASEGT. This specimen comes from a study of cytomegalovirus exposure and HLA in healthy donors. Study-wide background: The approximately 710 first-cohort repertoires and the approximately 110 validation repertoires shared the same platform, a later analysis reported. Overall study findings and caveats: For most TCR sequences rarity was the rule, although some public TCRs occurred in many donors.

Libraries were prepared by immunoSEQ multiplex PCR; TCRdb keeps only in-frame clonotypes and omits some of them. The sample lists hundreds of thousands of clones, 75% to 90% occurring once. This sequence originates from a woman aged 18-35 years in good health and CMV-seronegative. Sequencing used PBMCs. The gene calls are TRBV6-1 and TRBJ2-1, with TRBD1 matching over 7 bases. This CDR3 is CASTGQPATNEQFF. Written as DNA, the CDR3 is TGTGCCAGCACGGGACAGCCGGCAACTAATGAGCAGTTCTTC.